This TCR beta chain was recovered during a study of CD8 T cells in Susac syndrome. The CDR3 length is 16 residues. The ends were cut back, 3 bases at V and 6 bases at J, with 21 bases in the middle. CDR1 and CDR2 (germline): SGHRS, YFSETQ. The RNA, about 0.45 to 1 ug, was put through reverse transcription using random hexamers. The TCR beta CDR3 was amplified by immunoSEQ multiplex PCR across 54 Vbeta, 13 Jbeta. Each CDR3 protein gets one entry after TCRdb re-called the immunoSEQ multiplex PCR reads with MiXCR. The repertoire consists of some 110,000 distinct CDR3 sequences, with 90% to 95% occurring once and the leading ten covering 0.093%. Notes on this clonotype: Its specificity is not known.

TEMRA cells were FACS-enriched, unlike CD8+ and CD4+ T cells, which were negatively isolated. General study points: In its TCR sequencing and HLA analysis, the study acknowledged that the number of individuals was relatively small.

The rearrangement uses TRBV5-1 and TRBJ1-1; D might be TRBD1 (6 bases). The source of this sequence is a human donor with multiple sclerosis. What was sequenced was CD4+ T cells from PBMCs. The chain's CDR3 is CASSSSGWRGKSEAFF. The CDR3, as DNA: TGCGCCAGCAGCTCATCCGGTTGGAGGGGGAAATCTGAAGCTTTCTTT.